A selection of T cell receptor beta chains follows, all from one sample in a study of blood T cell repertoires in COVID-19. Sequencing was performed with immunoSEQ multiplex PCR; in TCRdb, only in-frame clones are kept and a portion is missing. In the table there are roughly 20,000 clones, over 85% of which are singletons. The material sequenced was peripheral blood. The receptor set was obtained from a woman between 45 and 65 years old with active COVID-19. Both conserved end residues are part of each CDR3. D genes are given only for firm matches. Part of the rows lack a size; the others show once, few, many or a class for expanded clones.

TRBJ2-3 . . 15 TRBV28 CASSFQGLSGDTQYF TGTGCCAGCAGTTTTCAGGGCCTCAGTGGAGATACGCAGTATTTT
TRBJ2-1 . TRBD2 15 TRBV7-6 CASSSGLASYNEQFF TGTGCCAGCAGCAGCGGACTAGCGAGCTACAATGAGCAGTTCTTC
TRBJ1-3 . . 14 TRBV28 CASSTRGPGNTIYF TGTGCCAGCTCGACCAGGGGTCCCGGAAACACCATATATTTT
TRBJ1-1 . TRBD1 14 TRBV18 CASSPGQGALGAFF TGTGCCAGCTCACCCGGGCAGGGGGCATTGGGAGCTTTCTTT
TRBJ2-7 . TRBD2 15 TRBV11-2 CASSLGLAGGYEQYF TGTGCCAGCAGCTTAGGACTAGCGGGAGGTTACGAGCAGTACTTC
TRBJ1-3 . . 13 TRBV19 CASSGVDGNTIYF TGTGCCAGTAGTGGAGTCGACGGAAACACCATATATTTT
TRBJ1-2 . . 13 TRBV6-5 CASSYHRQYGYTF TGTGCCAGCAGTTATCACCGACAGTATGGCTACACCTTC
TRBJ1-6 once . 14 TRBV5-1 CASSPGHNNSPLHF TGCGCCAGCAGCCCGGGACACAATAATTCACCCCTCCACTTT
TRBJ1-1 once TRBD1 15 TRBV29-1 CSVEGGTVMNTEAFF TGCAGCGTTGAAGGGGGGACAGTAATGAACACTGAAGCTTTCTTT
TRBJ1-5 . . 14 TRBV28 CASQQGGSNQPQHF TGTGCCAGTCAACAGGGAGGGAGCAATCAGCCCCAGCATTTT
TRBJ1-1 . TRBD1 13 TRBV9 CASSATGGTEAFF TGTGCCAGCAGCGCGACAGGGGGCACTGAAGCTTTCTTT
TRBJ2-1 . TRBD2 15 TRBV11-1 CASSLQGLAKDEQFF TGTGCCAGCAGCTTGCAGGGACTAGCTAAGGATGAGCAGTTCTTC
TRBJ2-1 . TRBD1 18 TRBV5-1 CASSLVLQGAPWINEQFF TGCGCCAGCAGCTTGGTTTTGCAGGGGGCTCCGTGGATCAATGAGCAGTTCTTC
TRBJ2-2 . . 13 TRBV7-9 CASSFGGERELFF TGTGCCAGCAGCTTCGGCGGAGAGAGGGAGCTGTTTTTT
TRBJ1-5 . TRBD1 16 TRBV28 CASSLPQGFQGQPQHF TGTGCCAGCAGCCTACCACAGGGGTTCCAAGGTCAGCCCCAGCATTTT
TRBJ2-7 . . 13 TRBV7-9 CASSTGSSYEQYF TGTGCCAGCAGCACCGGGAGCTCCTACGAGCAGTACTTC
TRBJ2-1 . TRBD2 15 TRBV3-1/TRBV3-2 CASSQVGTSVNEQFF TGTGCCAGCAGCCAAGTCGGGACTAGCGTAAATGAGCAGTTCTTC
TRBJ1-1 . TRBD1 13 TRBV10-3 CATLQGYDTEAFF TGTGCCACCCTACAGGGGTATGACACTGAAGCTTTCTTT
TRBJ2-7 . TRBD2 14 TRBV11-2 CASSLGTKRYEQYF TGTGCCAGCAGCTTGGGGACTAAACGCTACGAGCAGTACTTC
TRBJ1-2 . . 15 TRBV5-1 CASSLGNRVYYGYTF TGCGCCAGCAGCTTGGGAAACAGGGTTTACTATGGCTACACCTTC
TRBJ2-1 . . 15 TRBV7-3 CASSLTGGMDNEQFF TGTGCCAGCAGCTTAACAGGCGGGATGGACAATGAGCAGTTCTTC
TRBJ2-2 . . 16 TRBV7-3 CASSPSGPPRTGELFF TGTGCCAGCAGCCCCAGCGGGCCCCCCCGAACCGGGGAGCTGTTTTTT